These 28 T cell receptor beta chains share one sample of origin, sequenced in a study of CD8+ T cells in alopecia areata. Once RNA had been extracted, it was reverse transcribed into cDNA to act as the sequencing template. Profiled with immunoSEQ multiplex PCR; TCRdb holds only in-frame clones, not every one. Of more than 200,000 clones detected, over 60% appear once; the ten largest clones hold 1.2%. Described treatment: oral pan-JAK inhibitor, 5-10 mg twice daily. Sequencing used CD4+ T cells sorted from blood, obtained at approximately week 42, from a patient treated with tofacitinib. These TCRs come from a human donor with alopecia areata.

V gene TRBV2 combines with J gene TRBJ2-1, with a tentative D call TRBD2 (6 bases). Per germline, CDR1 SNHLY and CDR2 FYNNEI. V was shortened by 5 bases and J by 4 bases, with 9 bases between the two germline ends. The CDR3 extends over 13 amino acids. CDR3 nucleotide sequence: TGTGCCAGCAGTCCCGGGGGATACAATGAGCAGTTCTTC. Amino acids: CASSPGGYNEQFF.

This chain links TRBV25-1 with TRBJ2-2, with D tentatively TRBD1 (6 bases). Trimming took off 5 bases at V and 6 bases at J, with 16 bases between the two ends. This CDR3 is 15 amino acids long. Germline CDR1 and CDR2: MGHDK and SYGVNS. The CDR3 is CASSMPGVKAGELFF. The CDR3 DNA reads TGTGCCAGCAGTATGCCAGGGGTTAAGGCCGGGGAGCTGTTTTTT.

This sequence joins TRBV7-8 and TRBJ2-2; 7 positions match TRBD1. CDR3 length: 15 amino acids. Germline V gives CDR1 SGHVS, CDR2 FQNEAQ. Trimming took 2 bases from V and 2 from J; bases not matched to a gene: 2. CDR3 nucleotides: TGTGCCAGCAGCTTAAGACAGGGCAACACCGGGGAGCTGTTTTTT. This gives the protein CASSLRQGNTGELFF.

The V and J genes are TRBV10-3 and TRBJ1-2, with D tentatively TRBD1 (6 bases). Trimming left V 2 bases short and J 3 bases short, with 7 bases between. CDR3 length equals 13 residues. The germline gives CDR1 ENHRY, CDR2 SYGVKD. The CDR3 loop reads CAISEGQHYGYTF. For the CDR3, the DNA is TGTGCCATCAGTGAGGGACAGCACTATGGCTACACCTTC.

This chain uses TRBV5-1 with TRBJ2-7; 9 bases are shared with TRBD1. CDR3 length equals 16 residues. Looked up from germline, CDR1 is SGHRS and CDR2 is YFSETQ. Trimming cost V 4 bases and J 0 bases; bases outside gene matches: 8. The CDR3 protein is CASSGPGTGSSYEQYF. DNA for the CDR3: TGCGCCAGCAGCGGGCCCGGGACAGGGAGCTCCTACGAGCAGTACTTC.

This clone was detected once. Additional DNA sequences in this sample encode the identical CDR3. The rearrangement joins TRBV7-2 to TRBJ1-5, with D tentatively TRBD1 (6 bases). V lost 4 bases and J lost 2, with 6 bases in between. CDR3 length: 13 residues. The germline CDR1 and CDR2 sequences are SGHTA and FQGNSA. The CDR3 nucleotides are TGTGCCAGCAGCTACAGGGGCAATCAGCCCCAGCATTTT. The encoded protein is CASSYRGNQPQHF.

The V gene is TRBV7-3, the J gene TRBJ1-1; D perhaps matches TRBD1 (5 bases). The CDR3 is 15 residues long. Germline CDR1 reads SGHTA; CDR2 reads FQGTGA. V was clipped by 0 bases and J by 2 bases, with 10 bases between them. DNA of the CDR3: TGTGCCAGCAGCTTAACATCGGGGCAAAACACTGAAGCTTTCTTT. Translation gives CASSLTSGQNTEAFF.

The rearrangement joins TRBV15 to TRBJ1-5, with no clear D. Looked up from germline, CDR1 is LNHNV and CDR2 is YYDKDF (reference sequence). The CDR3 sequence is 13 residues long. V gave up 0 bases and J gave up 6 bases, with 6 bases separating them. The CDR3 loop is CATSRDRSQPQHF. In DNA form, the CDR3 reads TGTGCCACCAGCAGAGATCGGAGTCAGCCCCAGCATTTT. The full variable domain, with the rest looked up from reference TRBV15 and TRBJ1-5, is DAMVIQNPRYQVTQFGKPVTLSCSQTLNHNVMYWYQQKSSQAPKLLFHYYDKDFNNEADTPDNFQSRRPNTSFCFLDIRSPGLGDTAMYLCATSRDRSQPQHFGDGTRLSIL.

This rearrangement joins TRBV11-2 to TRBJ1-2; unclear D gene. CDR1 SGHAT and CDR2 FQNNGV come from the germline V gene. The length of the CDR3 is 15 residues. Trimming removed 1 base at V and 0 bases at J, with 9 bases between. CDR3 sequence: CASSLAQVSNYGYTF. The CDR3 DNA follows: TGTGCCAGCAGCTTAGCCCAGGTTTCTAACTATGGCTACACCTTC. Filled out from reference TRBV11-2 and TRBJ1-2, the complete variable domain reads EAGVAQSPRYKIIEKRQSVAFWCNPISGHATLYWYQQILGQGPKLLIQFQNNGVVDDSQLPKDRFSAERLKGVDSTLKIQPAKLEDSAVYLCASSLAQVSNYGYTFGSGTRLTVV.

J is TRBJ2-5 and V is TRBV29-1; 8 nucleotides align to TRBD1. The germline V gene has CDR1 SQVTM and CDR2 ANQGSEA. J lost 3 bases, V lost 5 bases, and 5 bases had no gene match. The CDR3 contains 13 residues. The CDR3 loop reads CSVQTGGKETQYF. CDR3 in DNA: TGCAGCGTTCAAACAGGGGGGAAAGAGACCCAGTACTTC.

The CDR3 sequence is CASSLAGEGTQYF. The CDR3 nucleotides read TGTGCCAGCAGCTTAGCAGGGGAAGGGACCCAGTACTTC. The chain combines TRBV7-2 with TRBJ2-5; D possibly corresponds to TRBD1 (5 bases). From germline, CDR1 is SGHTA and CDR2 FQGNSA. The V and J ends lost 0 bases and 7 bases respectively, with 9 bases between them. The CDR3 consists of 13 residues.

The J gene is TRBJ1-1, the V gene TRBV29-1; D is ambiguous. There are 11 residues in the CDR3. Between the trimmed V and J ends, which lost 0 bases and 6 bases, there was a span of 5 bases. Per the germline V gene, CDR1 is SQVTM and CDR2 is ANQGSEA. In nucleotides, the CDR3 is TGCAGCGTTGAAGATGGGGCTGAAGCTTTCTTT. It encodes CSVEDGAEAFF.

The V call is TRBV6-1, the J call TRBJ2-2; TRBD2 might be the D (5 bases). Germline values: CDR1 MNHNS, CDR2 SASEGT. The CDR3 has 15 amino acids. Trimming pared 8 bases from V and 2 bases from J, leaving 15 bases between. The CDR3 DNA sequence: TGTGCCAGCGCCAGCGGTAGGCCAAACACCGGGGAGCTGTTTTTT. Residues: CASASGRPNTGELFF.

The rearrangement links TRBV30 to TRBJ2-1; D ambiguous. This CDR3 comprises 13 residues. CDR1 GTSNPN and CDR2 SVGIG come from the germline V gene (reference sequence). The V and J ends lost 1 base and 4 bases respectively, with 8 bases between them. The CDR3 spells CAWSEAAYNEQFF. The CDR3 DNA reads as TGTGCCTGGAGTGAGGCCGCGTACAATGAGCAGTTCTTC.

This clone was counted only a few times. The V gene is TRBV4-3, the J gene TRBJ1-1; D might be TRBD1 (5 bases). Germline CDR1 is LGHNA and CDR2 is YSLEER. The CDR3 spans 14 residues. Trimming cost V 0 bases and J 4 bases, with 9 bases left between them. CDR3 sequence reads: CASSQDLGTTEAFF. The CDR3 bases are TGCGCCAGCAGCCAAGATCTGGGGACCACTGAAGCTTTCTTT.

V usage is TRBV2 and J usage is TRBJ2-1, with TRBD2 as a possible D gene (6 bases). CDR3 length equals 17 residues. Trimming removed 4 bases at V and 8 bases at J, with 24 bases between. Germline lookup yields CDR1 SNHLY and CDR2 FYNNEI. The DNA of the CDR3 is TGTGCCAGCAGTGTTCCTCGGGACTCCCGCGGAACCGATGAGCAGTTCTTC. It is translated as CASSVPRDSRGTDEQFF.

V gene TRBV5-6 combines with J gene TRBJ1-3, with D uncertain. This CDR3 is built from 17 residues. Trimming left V 2 bases short and J 0 bases short, with 15 bases between. Germline V gives CDR1 SGHDT, CDR2 YYEEEE. This CDR3 reads CASSFNRLEISGNTIYF. CDR3 sequence (DNA): TGTGCCAGCAGCTTTAATCGATTGGAAATCTCTGGAAACACCATATATTTT.

The chain recombines TRBV29-1 with TRBJ2-3; no clear D gene. CDR1 SQVTM and CDR2 ANQGSEA come from the germline V gene. The CDR3 covers 12 residues. Trimming left V 4 bases short and J 4 bases short, with 9 bases between. The CDR3, as DNA: TGCAGCGTTGGCAGGCGCCCAGATACGCAGTATTTT. It specifies CSVGRRPDTQYF.

The chain carries TRBV6-6 and TRBJ2-6; no definite D call. Germline lookup yields CDR1 MNHNY and CDR2 SVGAGI (reference sequence). V lost 8 bases and J lost 3, with 8 bases in between. CDR3 length: 13 amino acids. This chain's CDR3 is CASGDGGANVLTF. The CDR3 region has the DNA TGTGCCAGCGGGGATGGTGGGGCCAACGTCCTGACTTTC.

The rearrangement uses TRBV9 and TRBJ2-5; 8 nucleotides match TRBD1. This CDR3 is built from 14 residues. Per the germline V gene, CDR1 is SGDLS and CDR2 is YYNGEE. Trimming removed 4 bases from V and 3 bases from J; junction bases left unmatched: 5. CDR3 sequence (DNA): TGTGCCAGCAGCACCCAGACAGGGGAAGAGACCCAGTACTTC. This gives the protein CASSTQTGEETQYF.

This chain joins TRBV4-3 and TRBJ1-6; D gene unclear. Germline CDR1 and CDR2: LGHNA and YSLEER. This CDR3 spans 15 amino acids. Trimming left V 3 bases short and J 1 base short, with 7 bases between. The chain's CDR3 is CASSQSRSYNSPLHF. For the CDR3, the DNA is TGCGCCAGCAGCCAGTCGAGATCCTATAATTCACCCCTCCACTTT.

The CDR3 spells CASSQIQGAEAFF. CDR3 sequence (DNA): TGTGCCAGCAGCCAAATACAGGGCGCTGAAGCTTTCTTT. The V and J genes are TRBV11-3 and TRBJ1-1; D is perhaps TRBD1 (6 bases). The V gene's germline CDR1 is SGHNT and CDR2 YENEEA. The CDR3 is 13 amino acids. V lost 5 bases to trimming and J lost 6 bases, with 13 bases between them.

This clone has more than one count but fewer than ten. CDR3 in DNA: TGTGCCAGCAGCAGGAGGGGAGAGACCCAGTACTTC. It translates to CASSRRGETQYF. The chain combines TRBV7-2 with TRBJ2-5, with D tentatively TRBD2 (6 bases). Trimming stripped 5 bases from V and 4 bases from J, with 8 bases between. From germline, CDR1 is SGHTA and CDR2 FQGNSA. The CDR3 consists of 12 residues.

The chain employs TRBV29-1 and TRBJ1-2; 10 bases fit TRBD1. The CDR3 extends over 14 amino acids. Germline assignment: CDR1 SQVTM and CDR2 ANQGSEA. The V gene end was trimmed by 5 bases and the J gene end by 8 bases; junction bases not matched to a gene: 11. The CDR3 nucleotides are TGCAGCGTTATCCGGGACAGGGGCACTGAAGGCTACACCTTC. Its protein is CSVIRDRGTEGYTF. Variable domain in full (rest from reference TRBV29-1 and TRBJ1-2): SAVISQKPSRDICQRGTSLTIQCQVDSQVTMMFWYRQQPGQSLTLIATANQGSEATYESGFVIDKFPISRPNLTFSTLTVSNMSPEDSSIYLCSVIRDRGTEGYTFGSGTRLTVV.

This clone was counted only a few times. The chain joins TRBV29-1 to TRBJ2-1; tentative D call: TRBD2 (5 bases). The germline gives CDR1 SQVTM, CDR2 ANQGSEA. The CDR3 runs to 14 residues. The ends were cut back, 4 bases at V and 7 bases at J, with 17 bases in the middle. This chain's CDR3 is CSVVSLAPGNEQFF. DNA of the CDR3: TGCAGCGTTGTGTCGCTAGCCCCGGGGAATGAGCAGTTCTTC.

V gene TRBV25-1 combines with J gene TRBJ1-2; TRBD1 matches 7 bases. The CDR3 is made up of 15 amino acids. J was trimmed by 1 base and V by 7 bases; bases with no gene match: 9. The V gene's germline CDR1 is MGHDK and CDR2 SYGVNS. CDR3 coding DNA: TGTGCCAGCATGGGGACAGCGCTACTTAACTATGGCTACACCTTC. Translating gives CASMGTALLNYGYTF.

V is TRBV5-6 and J is TRBJ1-1, with 7 bases identical to TRBD1. J was trimmed by 5 bases and V by 4 bases; bases with no gene match: 8. Germline V gene data show CDR1 as SGHDT and CDR2 as YYEEEE. The CDR3 is 14 residues long. This CDR3 is CASSQQGRRTEAFF. CDR3 sequence (DNA): TGTGCCAGCAGCCAACAGGGGAGGCGGACTGAAGCTTTCTTT. Complete variable domain (other parts from reference TRBV5-6 and TRBJ1-1): DAGVTQSPTHLIKTRGQQVTLRCSPKSGHDTVSWYQQALGQGPQFIFQYYEEEERQRGNFPDRFSGHQFPNYSSELNVNALLLGDSALYLCASSQQGRRTEAFFGQGTRLTVV.

In its sample, this clone was seen once. A read error may be the cause here, since a much bigger clone is one base away. CDR3 in DNA: TGTGCCAGCAGTGTGAACACTGAAGCTTTCTTT. Translation gives CASSVNTEAFF. This chain links TRBV25-1 with TRBJ1-1; D is undetermined. CDR1 is MGHDK, CDR2 SYGVNS, per germline. The CDR3 consists of 11 residues. The V end lost 4 bases, the J end lost 0 bases, and 0 bases lay between the germline ends.